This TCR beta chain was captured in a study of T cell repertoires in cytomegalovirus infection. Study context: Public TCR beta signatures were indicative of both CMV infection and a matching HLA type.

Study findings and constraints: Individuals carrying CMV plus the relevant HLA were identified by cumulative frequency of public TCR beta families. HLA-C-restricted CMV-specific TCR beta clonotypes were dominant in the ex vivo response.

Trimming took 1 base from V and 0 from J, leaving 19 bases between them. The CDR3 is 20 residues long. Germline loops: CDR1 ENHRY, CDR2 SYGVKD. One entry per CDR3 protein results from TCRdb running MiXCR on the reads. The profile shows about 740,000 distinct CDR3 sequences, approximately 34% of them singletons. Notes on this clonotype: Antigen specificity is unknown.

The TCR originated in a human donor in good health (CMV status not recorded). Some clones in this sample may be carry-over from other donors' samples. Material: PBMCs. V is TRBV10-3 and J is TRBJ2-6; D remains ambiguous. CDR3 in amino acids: CAISELSTSGRISGANVLTF. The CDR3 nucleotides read TGTGCCATCAGTGAGTTATCAACCTCCGGACGGATCTCTGGGGCCAACGTCCTGACTTTC.